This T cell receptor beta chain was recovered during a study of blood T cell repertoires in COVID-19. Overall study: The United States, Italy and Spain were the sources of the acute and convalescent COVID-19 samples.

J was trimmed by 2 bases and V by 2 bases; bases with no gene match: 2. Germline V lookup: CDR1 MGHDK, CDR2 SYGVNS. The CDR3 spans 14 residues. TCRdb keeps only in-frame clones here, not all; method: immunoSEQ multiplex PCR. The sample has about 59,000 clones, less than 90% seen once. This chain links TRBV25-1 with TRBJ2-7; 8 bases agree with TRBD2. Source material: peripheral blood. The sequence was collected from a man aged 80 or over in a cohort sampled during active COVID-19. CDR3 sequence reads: CASSEPGLAYEQYF. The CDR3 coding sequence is TGTGCCAGCAGTGAACCGGGACTAGCCTACGAGCAGTACTTC.